What follows are 14 T cell receptor beta chains derived from one specimen sequenced in a study of somatic mutations in cytotoxic T cells in rheumatoid arthritis (dated by TCRdb to 2016 to 2017). The library was made by the immunoSEQ multiplex PCR assay. TCRdb provides this immuneACCESS table in a form limited to in-frame rearrangements. Some clones are lacking; in checked studies, under half of them reflect an unresolved V gene, and why the rest are absent is not known. Across this sample there are roughly 20,000 clones, with roughly four fifths seen only once. Roughly 14% of the sample lies in the top ten. The specimen was CD8+ T cells sorted from blood. These receptors came from an adult with rheumatoid arthritis.

The chain couples TRBV11-2 to TRBJ2-1; D call uncertain. Trimming pared 2 bases from V and 7 bases from J, leaving 15 bases between. The CDR3 covers 15 residues. Germline-derived CDR1 and CDR2 are SGHAT and FQNNGV. Written as DNA, the CDR3 is TGTGCCAGCAGCTTACTTTTTGGTCCTGCGAATGAGCAGTTCTTC. Translation: CASSLLFGPANEQFF.

The gene calls are TRBV14 and TRBJ1-6; 10 bases align to TRBD1. Trimming removed 0 bases from V and 2 bases from J; junction bases left unmatched: 4. The germline CDR1 and CDR2 sequences are SGHDN and FVKESK. The CDR3 sequence is 18 residues long. For the CDR3, the DNA is TGTGCCAGCAGCCAAGAACCGGGACAGGGGCCCTATAATTCACCCCTCCACTTT. It encodes CASSQEPGQGPYNSPLHF. The variable domain in full, with the rest retrieved from reference TRBV14 and TRBJ1-6, is EAGVTQFPSHSVIEKGQTVTLRCDPISGHDNLYWYRRVMGKEIKFLLHFVKESKQDESGMPNNRFLAERTGGTYSTLKVQPAELEDSGVYFCASSQEPGQGPYNSPLHFGNGTRLTVT.

The chain combines TRBV28 with TRBJ1-2, with D unresolved. Germline V gene sequence: CDR1 MDHEN, CDR2 SYDVKM. V was trimmed by 1 base and J by 4 bases, leaving 10 bases between them. The CDR3 is made up of 14 amino acids. CDR3 nucleotides: TGTGCCAGCAGTTTATTTGGTGCGGGCTATGGCTACACCTTC. Its protein is CASSLFGAGYGYTF.

The V and J genes are TRBV5-4 and TRBJ1-2; D may be TRBD1 (5 bases). The V and J ends lost 4 bases and 4 bases respectively, with 17 bases between them. In germline, CDR1 is SGHNT, CDR2 YYREEE (reference sequence). This CDR3 spans 15 amino acids. For the CDR3, the DNA is TGTGCCAGCAGCCCCGAGTTCCAGGGAATCTATGGCTACACCTTC. Amino acid sequence: CASSPEFQGIYGYTF.

The V call is TRBV27, the J call TRBJ2-1; D call uncertain. Trimming pared 5 bases from V and 7 bases from J, leaving 9 bases between. CDR3 size: 12 residues. The germline V gene encodes CDR1 MNHEY and CDR2 SMNVEV (reference sequence). CDR3 residues: CASSPRWNEQFF. CDR3 nucleotides: TGTGCCAGCAGTCCCCGGTGGAATGAGCAGTTCTTC.

The V and J genes are TRBV7-2 and TRBJ2-1; D might be TRBD1 or TRBD2, each matching 7 bases. The V end lost 3 bases, the J end lost 7 bases, and 19 bases lay between the germline ends. CDR1 is SGHTA and CDR2 is FQGNSA in the germline V gene. The CDR3 is 16 amino acids. The CDR3 reads CASSFPGGVAPNEQFF. The CDR3 DNA reads as TGTGCCAGCAGCTTCCCAGGGGGGGTAGCGCCGAATGAGCAGTTCTTC.

V and J are TRBV5-1 and TRBJ2-2; maybe TRBD2 (6 bases). The CDR3 has 17 amino acids. The germline V and J ends were trimmed by 4 bases and 4 bases, with 20 bases remaining between them. Germline V gene sequence: CDR1 SGHRS, CDR2 YFSETQ. The CDR3 coding sequence is TGCGCCAGCAGCCCTTTTAACACGGGGGTCCGCACCGGGGAGCTGTTTTTT. Translation gives CASSPFNTGVRTGELFF.

The chain combines TRBV5-1 with TRBJ2-1; 7 bases agree with TRBD2. The trim removed 2 bases at V and 2 bases at J, leaving 7 bases unmatched. CDR1 is SGHRS, CDR2 YFSETQ, per germline. The CDR3 has 16 residues. The CDR3 reads CASSLSGTTTYNEQFF. In DNA, the CDR3 is TGCGCCAGCAGCTTATCAGGGACTACCACCTACAATGAGCAGTTCTTC.

The V call is TRBV13, the J call TRBJ2-1; 16 bases map to TRBD2. V trimming: 5 bases; J trimming: 6 bases; junction bases outside the gene matches: 19. The germline gives CDR1 PRHDT, CDR2 FYEKMQ (reference sequence). This CDR3 spans 21 amino acids. CDR3 sequence: CASSARIRVPGLAGGPNEQFF. In DNA form, the CDR3 reads TGTGCCAGCAGCGCGAGAATAAGGGTCCCGGGACTAGCGGGAGGGCCCAATGAGCAGTTCTTC.

The rearrangement uses TRBV27 and TRBJ1-1; D is possibly TRBD1 (5 bases). The germline V gene has CDR1 MNHEY and CDR2 SMNVEV (reference sequence). The CDR3 covers 15 residues. Deletions cut 2 bases from V and 4 bases from J, with 14 bases between. CDR3: CASSLARGVGTEAFF. As DNA, the CDR3 is TGTGCCAGCAGTTTAGCTAGGGGCGTAGGCACTGAAGCTTTCTTT.

Written as DNA, the CDR3 is TGTGCCAGCAGCTCGATATCTAGGTACACTGAAGCTTTCTTT. Translation gives CASSSISRYTEAFF. The chain carries TRBV7-9 and TRBJ1-1; no clear D. This CDR3 has 14 residues. V lost 4 bases to trimming and J lost 3 bases, with 12 bases between them. The germline V gene encodes CDR1 SEHNR and CDR2 FQNEAQ (reference sequence). Full variable domain (remainder filled in from reference TRBV7-9 and TRBJ1-1): DTGVSQNPRHKITKRGQNVTFRCDPISEHNRLYWYRQTLGQGPEFLTYFQNEAQLEKSRLLSDRFSAERPKGSFSTLEIQRTEQGDSAMYLCASSSISRYTEAFFGQGTRLTVV.

The chain is built from TRBV7-6 and TRBJ2-7; D is undetermined. From germline, CDR1 is SGHVS and CDR2 FNYEAQ. V was cut by 1 base and J by 4 bases, with 8 bases left in between. This CDR3 is built from 13 residues. In nucleotides, the CDR3 is TGTGCCAGCAGCTTAGGGAGTCAATACGAGCAGTACTTC. Encoded protein: CASSLGSQYEQYF.

This rearrangement joins TRBV7-9 to TRBJ2-4; TRBD1 matches at 9 bases. The CDR3 contains 16 residues. Germline CDR1 and CDR2: SEHNR and FQNEAQ (reference sequence). V was pared by 5 bases and J by 0 bases, with 5 bases of the junction left unmatched. DNA of the CDR3: TGTGCCAGCAGCCACAACAGGGGGCCAGCCAAAAACATTCAGTACTTC. Translation: CASSHNRGPAKNIQYF.

The V gene is TRBV13, the J gene TRBJ2-2, with 10 bases that match TRBD2. Germline lookup yields CDR1 PRHDT and CDR2 FYEKMQ (reference sequence). V lost 5 bases to trimming and J lost 0 bases; unmatched junction nucleotides: 3. The CDR3 is made up of 16 amino acids. CDR3 DNA sequence: TGTGCCAGCAGCACGAGCGGGGGGGCGAACACCGGGGAGCTGTTTTTT. The encoded protein is CASSTSGGANTGELFF.